This is a list of T cell receptor beta chains from one sample in a study of blood T cells in healthy people across ages. TCRdb independently ran MiXCR on the 5' RACE reads; one entry per CDR3 protein. The sample records about 590,000 distinct CDR3 sequences, under 30% being singletons. The sample was blood. The receptors shown here come from a woman aged 80 or over in good health. CDR3s include the opening cysteine and the closing phenylalanine or tryptophan. The D gene is left open where the match is weak.

d_call: NA; j_call: TRBJ2-7; v_call: TRBV5-8; cdr3_aa: CASSLPPLNYEQYF
d_call: NA; j_call: TRBJ2-2; v_call: TRBV10-3; cdr3_aa: CAISGSFDPNTAGELFF
d_call: TRBD2; j_call: TRBJ2-3; v_call: TRBV3-1; cdr3_aa: CASSQASGGSTDTQYF
d_call: TRBD1; j_call: TRBJ1-5; v_call: TRBV3-1; cdr3_aa: CASRASGQANQPQHF
d_call: NA; j_call: TRBJ2-2; v_call: TRBV5-1; cdr3_aa: CASSYFSRADGELFF
d_call: NA; j_call: TRBJ1-1; v_call: TRBV28; cdr3_aa: CASSPSYTEAFF
d_call: NA; j_call: TRBJ1-1; v_call: TRBV5-1; cdr3_aa: CASSGPSGVWTEAFF
d_call: NA; j_call: TRBJ1-5; v_call: TRBV20-1; cdr3_aa: CSARESVNSNQPQHF
d_call: NA; j_call: TRBJ2-7; v_call: TRBV5-1; cdr3_aa: CASSFGSGTNYEQYF
d_call: TRBD1; j_call: TRBJ2-1; v_call: TRBV11-1; cdr3_aa: CASSIRTGRQDYNEQFF
d_call: NA; j_call: TRBJ2-3; v_call: TRBV6-2/TRBV6-3; cdr3_aa: CASSSSILKQYF
d_call: TRBD1; j_call: TRBJ1-1; v_call: TRBV3-1; cdr3_aa: CASSQVRQGGGTEAFF